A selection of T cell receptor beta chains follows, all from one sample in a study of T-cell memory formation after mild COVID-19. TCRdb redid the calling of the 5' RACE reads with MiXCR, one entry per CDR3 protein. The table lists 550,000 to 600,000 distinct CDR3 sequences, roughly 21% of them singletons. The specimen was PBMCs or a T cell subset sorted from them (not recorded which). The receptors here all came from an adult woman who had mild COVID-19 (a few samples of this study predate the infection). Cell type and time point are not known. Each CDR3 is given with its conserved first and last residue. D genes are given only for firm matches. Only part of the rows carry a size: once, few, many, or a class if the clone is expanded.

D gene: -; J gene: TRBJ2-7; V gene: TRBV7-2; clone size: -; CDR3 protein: CASSPEARSYEQYF; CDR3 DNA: TGTGCCAGCAGCCCAGAGGCAAGATCCTACGAGCAGTACTTC
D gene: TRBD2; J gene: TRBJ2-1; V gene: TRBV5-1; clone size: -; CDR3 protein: CASSLGLRTSGQYNEQFF; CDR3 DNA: TGCGCCAGCAGCTTGGGCCTTCGAACTAGCGGTCAATACAATGAGCAGTTCTTC
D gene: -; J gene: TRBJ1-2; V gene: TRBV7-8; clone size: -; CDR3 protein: CASSLTPLRGANGYTF; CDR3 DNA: TGTGCCAGCAGCTTAACGCCCCTACGGGGGGCTAATGGCTACACCTTC
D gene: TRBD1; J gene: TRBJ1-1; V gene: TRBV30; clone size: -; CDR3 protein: CAGGQGSTEAFF; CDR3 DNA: TGTGCCGGGGGACAGGGGAGCACTGAAGCTTTCTTT
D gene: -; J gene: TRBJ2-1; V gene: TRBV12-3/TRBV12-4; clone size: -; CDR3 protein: CASSLKGHSFYNEQFF; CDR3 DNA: TGTGCCAGCAGTTTAAAGGGCCACTCTTTTTACAATGAGCAGTTCTTC
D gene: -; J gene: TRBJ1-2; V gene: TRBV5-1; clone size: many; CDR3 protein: CASSVSPTGAYGYTF; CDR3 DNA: TGCGCCAGCAGCGTGTCACCCACGGGGGCGTATGGCTACACCTTC
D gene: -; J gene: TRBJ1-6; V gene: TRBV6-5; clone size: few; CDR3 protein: CASSYSRGGNSPLHF; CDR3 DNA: TGTGCCAGCAGTTACTCGAGGGGGGGAAATTCACCCCTCCACTTT
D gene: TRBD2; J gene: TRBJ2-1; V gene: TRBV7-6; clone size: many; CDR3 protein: CASSRTSGGGGEQFF; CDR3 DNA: TGTGCCAGCAGCCGCACTAGCGGGGGGGGAGGTGAGCAGTTCTTC
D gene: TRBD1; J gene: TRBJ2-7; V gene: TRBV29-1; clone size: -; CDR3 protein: CSVESGTGSYEQYF; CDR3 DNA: TGCAGCGTTGAGTCCGGGACAGGTTCCTACGAGCAGTACTTC
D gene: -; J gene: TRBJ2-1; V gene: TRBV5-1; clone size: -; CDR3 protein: CASSSDGGSYNEQFF; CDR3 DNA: TGCGCCAGCAGCTCTGACGGGGGATCCTACAATGAGCAGTTCTTC
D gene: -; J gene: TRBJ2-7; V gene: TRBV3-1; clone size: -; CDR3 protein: CASSQRTAGEQYF; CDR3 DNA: TGTGCCAGCAGCCAAAGGACAGCGGGGGAGCAGTACTTC
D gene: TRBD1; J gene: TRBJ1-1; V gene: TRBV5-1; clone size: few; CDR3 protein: CASSGQTGDTEAFF; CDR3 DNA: TGCGCCAGCAGCGGACAAACAGGGGACACTGAAGCTTTCTTT
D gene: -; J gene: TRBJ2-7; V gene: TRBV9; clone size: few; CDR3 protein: CASSVEGRGAHEQYF; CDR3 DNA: TGTGCCAGCAGCGTAGAGGGCAGGGGGGCCCACGAGCAGTACTTC
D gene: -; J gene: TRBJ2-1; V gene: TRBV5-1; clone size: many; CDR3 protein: CASSLQPSSYNEQFF; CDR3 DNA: TGCGCCAGCAGCTTGCAACCCAGCTCCTACAATGAGCAGTTCTTC
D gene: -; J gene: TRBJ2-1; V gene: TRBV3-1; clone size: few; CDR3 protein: CASSQAHNTRFF; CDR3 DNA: TGTGCCAGCAGCCAAGCCCACAATACCCGGTTCTTC
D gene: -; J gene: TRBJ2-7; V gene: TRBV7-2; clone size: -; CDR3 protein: CASTPGAREEQYF; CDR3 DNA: TGTGCCAGCACCCCTGGGGCCCGGGAAGAGCAGTACTTC